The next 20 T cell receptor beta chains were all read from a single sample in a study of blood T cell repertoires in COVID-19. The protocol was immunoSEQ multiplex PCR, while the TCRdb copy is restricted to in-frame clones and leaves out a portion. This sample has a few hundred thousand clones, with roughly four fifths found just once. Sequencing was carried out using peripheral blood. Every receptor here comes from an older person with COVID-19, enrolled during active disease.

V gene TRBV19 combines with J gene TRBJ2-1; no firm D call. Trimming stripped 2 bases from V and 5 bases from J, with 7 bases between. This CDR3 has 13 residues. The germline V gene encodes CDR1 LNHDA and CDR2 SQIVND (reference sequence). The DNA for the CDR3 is TGTGCCAGTAGTATATCTCAGAACAATGAGCAGTTCTTC. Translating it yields CASSISQNNEQFF.

CDR3 DNA: TGTGCCAGCAGCACAGACAGGACTAGCACAGATACGCAGTATTTT. It codes for CASSTDRTSTDTQYF. The rearrangement uses TRBV7-2 and TRBJ2-3, with D maybe TRBD1 (6 bases). V dropped 5 bases and J dropped 0 bases, with 12 bases sitting between them. Per germline, CDR1 SGHTA and CDR2 FQGNSA. The CDR3 runs 15 residues.

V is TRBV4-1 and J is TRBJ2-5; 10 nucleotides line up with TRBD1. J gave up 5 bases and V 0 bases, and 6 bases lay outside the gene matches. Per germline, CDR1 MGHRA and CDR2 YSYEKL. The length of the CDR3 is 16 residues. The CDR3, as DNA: TGCGCCAGCAGCCAAGAAGGGACAGGGGTTGGGGAGACCCAGTACTTC. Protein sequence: CASSQEGTGVGETQYF.

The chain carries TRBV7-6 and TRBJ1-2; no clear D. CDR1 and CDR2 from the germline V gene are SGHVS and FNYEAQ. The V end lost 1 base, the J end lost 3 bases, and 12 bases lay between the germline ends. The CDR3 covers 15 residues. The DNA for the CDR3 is TGTGCCAGCAGCTTAGAGACAACCTGGGACTATGGCTACACCTTC. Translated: CASSLETTWDYGYTF.

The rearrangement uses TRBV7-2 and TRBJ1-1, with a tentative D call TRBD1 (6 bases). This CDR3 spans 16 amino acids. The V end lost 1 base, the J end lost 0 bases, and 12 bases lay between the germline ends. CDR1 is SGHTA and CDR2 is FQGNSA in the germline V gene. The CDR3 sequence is CASSLEDRRMNTEAFF. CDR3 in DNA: TGTGCCAGCAGCTTAGAAGACAGGCGAATGAACACTGAAGCTTTCTTT.

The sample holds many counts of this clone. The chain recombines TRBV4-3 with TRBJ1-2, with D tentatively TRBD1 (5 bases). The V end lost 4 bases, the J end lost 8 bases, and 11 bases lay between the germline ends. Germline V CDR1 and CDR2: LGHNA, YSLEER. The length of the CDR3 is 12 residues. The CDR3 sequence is CASSRSGMGYTF. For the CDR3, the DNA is TGCGCCAGCAGCCGTTCAGGGATGGGCTACACCTTC.

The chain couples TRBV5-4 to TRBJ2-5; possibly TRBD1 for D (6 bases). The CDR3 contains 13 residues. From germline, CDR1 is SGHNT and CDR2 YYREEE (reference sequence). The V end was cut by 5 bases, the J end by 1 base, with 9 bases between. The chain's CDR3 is CASRPDSQETQYF. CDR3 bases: TGTGCCAGCAGGCCGGACAGCCAAGAGACCCAGTACTTC.

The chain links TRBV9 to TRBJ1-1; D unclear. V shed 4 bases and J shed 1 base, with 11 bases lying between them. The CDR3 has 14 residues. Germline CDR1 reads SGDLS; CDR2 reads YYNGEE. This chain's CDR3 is CASSLRQANTEAFF. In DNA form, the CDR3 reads TGTGCCAGCAGCCTCCGCCAAGCGAACACTGAAGCTTTCTTT.

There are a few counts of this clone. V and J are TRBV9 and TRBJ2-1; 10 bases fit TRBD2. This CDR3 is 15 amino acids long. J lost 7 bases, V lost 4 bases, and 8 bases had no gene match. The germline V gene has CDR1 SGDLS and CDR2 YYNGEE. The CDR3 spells CASSPQAGGGNEQFF. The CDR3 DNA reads TGTGCCAGCAGCCCACAAGCGGGAGGGGGGAATGAGCAGTTCTTC. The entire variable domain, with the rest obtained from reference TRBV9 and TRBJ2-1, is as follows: DSGVTQTPKHLITATGQRVTLRCSPRSGDLSVYWYQQSLDQGLQFLIQYYNGEERAKGNILERFSAQQFPDLHSELNLSSLELGDSALYFCASSPQAGGGNEQFFGPGTRLTVL.

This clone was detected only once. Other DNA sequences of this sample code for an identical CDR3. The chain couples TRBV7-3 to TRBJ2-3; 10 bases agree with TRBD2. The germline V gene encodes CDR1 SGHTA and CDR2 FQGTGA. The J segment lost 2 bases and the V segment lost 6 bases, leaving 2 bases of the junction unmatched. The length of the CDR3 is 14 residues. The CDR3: CASSLAGATDTQYF. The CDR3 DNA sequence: TGTGCCAGCAGTCTAGCGGGAGCCACAGATACGCAGTATTTT.

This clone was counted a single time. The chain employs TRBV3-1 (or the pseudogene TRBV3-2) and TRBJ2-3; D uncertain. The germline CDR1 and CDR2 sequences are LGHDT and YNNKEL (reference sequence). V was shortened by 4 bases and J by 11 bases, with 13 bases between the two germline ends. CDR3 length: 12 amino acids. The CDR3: CASSRQEERQYF. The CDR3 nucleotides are TGTGCCAGCAGCCGCCAAGAGGAGCGGCAGTATTTT.

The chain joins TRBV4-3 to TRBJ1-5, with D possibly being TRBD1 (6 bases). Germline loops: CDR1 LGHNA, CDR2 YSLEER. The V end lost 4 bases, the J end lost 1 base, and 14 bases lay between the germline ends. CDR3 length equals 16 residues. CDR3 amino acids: CASSRDIGWSNQPQHF. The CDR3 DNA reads TGCGCCAGCAGCCGGGACATTGGGTGGAGCAATCAGCCCCAGCATTTT.

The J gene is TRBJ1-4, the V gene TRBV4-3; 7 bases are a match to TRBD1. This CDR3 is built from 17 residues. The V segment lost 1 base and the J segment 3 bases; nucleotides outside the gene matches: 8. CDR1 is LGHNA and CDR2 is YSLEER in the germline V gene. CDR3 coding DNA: TGCGCCAGCAGCCAAGGCCTATCCGGGACAGCTAATGAAAAACTGTTTTTT. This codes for CASSQGLSGTANEKLFF.

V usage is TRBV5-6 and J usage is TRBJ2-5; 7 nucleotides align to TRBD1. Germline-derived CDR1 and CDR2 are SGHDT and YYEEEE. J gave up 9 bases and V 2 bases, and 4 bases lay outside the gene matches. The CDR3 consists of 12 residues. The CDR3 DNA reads TGTGCCAGCAGCTTACCTACAGGGGCCCAGTACTTC. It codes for CASSLPTGAQYF.

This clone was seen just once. CDR3 in DNA: TGTGCCAGCAGTTCCAGCCTTATGCGGAGTAGACCGAGTTCCTATGGCTACACCTTC. Translation gives CASSSSLMRSRPSSYGYTF. The rearrangement uses TRBV28 and TRBJ1-2; D remains ambiguous. CDR1 MDHEN and CDR2 SYDVKM come from the germline V gene. This CDR3 contains 19 residues. Trimming removed 4 bases from V and 4 bases from J, with 28 bases in between.

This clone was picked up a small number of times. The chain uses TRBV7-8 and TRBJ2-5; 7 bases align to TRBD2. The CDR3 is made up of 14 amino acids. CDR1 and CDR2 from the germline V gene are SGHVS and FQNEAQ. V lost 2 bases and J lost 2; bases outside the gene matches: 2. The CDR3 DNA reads TGTGCCAGCAGCTTATGGGGGGGGCAAGAGACCCAGTACTTC. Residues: CASSLWGGQETQYF.

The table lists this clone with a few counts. The CDR3 region has the DNA TGCGCCAGCAGCTCCGGGACAGAATACTACGAGCAGTACTTC. This gives the protein CASSSGTEYYEQYF. This chain connects TRBV5-1 to TRBJ2-7; TRBD1 matches at 7 bases. The J segment lost 3 bases and the V segment lost 3 bases, leaving 6 bases of the junction unmatched. Germline V lookup: CDR1 SGHRS, CDR2 YFSETQ. This CDR3 spans 14 amino acids.

Written as DNA, the CDR3 is TGTGCCAGCATTGAACAGGGCCGAACCGGGGAGCTGTTTTTT. This sequence encodes CASIEQGRTGELFF. The genes are TRBV28 and TRBJ2-2; a possible D gene is TRBD1 (6 bases). V lost 7 bases and J 5 bases, leaving 14 bases between the germline ends. The CDR3 is 14 residues long. Per germline, CDR1 MDHEN and CDR2 SYDVKM.

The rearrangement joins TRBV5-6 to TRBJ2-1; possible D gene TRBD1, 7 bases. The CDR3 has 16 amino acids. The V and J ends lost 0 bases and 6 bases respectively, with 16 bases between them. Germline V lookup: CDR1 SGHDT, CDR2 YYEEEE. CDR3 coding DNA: TGTGCCAGCAGCTTGGCAGGGGGGACCTGGGGCAATGAGCAGTTCTTC. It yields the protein CASSLAGGTWGNEQFF.

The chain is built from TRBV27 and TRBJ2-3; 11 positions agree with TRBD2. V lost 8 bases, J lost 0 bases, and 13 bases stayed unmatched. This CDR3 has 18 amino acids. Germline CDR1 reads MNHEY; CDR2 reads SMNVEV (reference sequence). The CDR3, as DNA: TGTGCCAGCTGTCCCTGGGGGACTAGCGGATCTAGCACAGATACGCAGTATTTT. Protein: CASCPWGTSGSSTDTQYF.